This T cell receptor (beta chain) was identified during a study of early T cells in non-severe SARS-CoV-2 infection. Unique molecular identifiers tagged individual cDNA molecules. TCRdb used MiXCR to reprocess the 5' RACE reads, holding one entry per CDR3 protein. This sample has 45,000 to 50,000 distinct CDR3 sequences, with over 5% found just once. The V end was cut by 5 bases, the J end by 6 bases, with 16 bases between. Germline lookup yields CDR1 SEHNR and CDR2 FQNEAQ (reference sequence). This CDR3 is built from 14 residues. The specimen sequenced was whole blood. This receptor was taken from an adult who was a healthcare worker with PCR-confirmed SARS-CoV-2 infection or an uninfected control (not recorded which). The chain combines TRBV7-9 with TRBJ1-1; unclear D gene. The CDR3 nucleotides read TGTGCCAGCAGCCCTCCTGGACCCTTCGCTGAAGCTTTCTTT. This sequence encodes CASSPPGPFAEAFF. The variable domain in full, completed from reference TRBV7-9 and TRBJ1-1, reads DTGVSQNPRHKITKRGQNVTFRCDPISEHNRLYWYRQTLGQGPEFLTYFQNEAQLEKSRLLSDRFSAERPKGSFSTLEIQRTEQGDSAMYLCASSPPGPFAEAFFGQGTRLTVV.